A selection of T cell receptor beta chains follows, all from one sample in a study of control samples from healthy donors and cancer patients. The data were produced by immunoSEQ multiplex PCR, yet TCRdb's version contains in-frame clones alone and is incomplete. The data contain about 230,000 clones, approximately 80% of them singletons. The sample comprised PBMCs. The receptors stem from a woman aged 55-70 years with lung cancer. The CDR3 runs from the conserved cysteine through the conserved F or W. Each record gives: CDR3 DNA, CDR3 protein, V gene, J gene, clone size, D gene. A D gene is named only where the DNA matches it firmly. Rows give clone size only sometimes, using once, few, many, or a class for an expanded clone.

TGTGCCAGCAGCCATTCTTCAGGGATTTACGAGCAGTACTTC,CASSHSSGIYEQYF,TRBV3-1/TRBV3-2,TRBJ2-7,-,-
TGTGCCTGGAGTGTAAGGAGCGAGCAGTACTTC,CAWSVRSEQYF,TRBV30,TRBJ2-7,-,-
TGTGCCAGTAGTTTTTCTGGGGCCAACGTCCTGACTTTC,CASSFSGANVLTF,TRBV19,TRBJ2-6,few,-
TGTGCCAGCAGCCTCCCTGACAGGGGGGTTGGTGGCTACACCTTC,CASSLPDRGVGGYTF,TRBV5-4,TRBJ1-2,-,TRBD1
TGTGCCAGCAGTTCCCCGGCCAAGGCGAATGAAAAACTGTTTTTT,CASSSPAKANEKLFF,TRBV28,TRBJ1-4,few,-
TGTGCCAGCAGCCGGGGACTAGCGGCGGGGGATGAGCAGTTCTTC,CASSRGLAAGDEQFF,TRBV7-7,TRBJ2-1,few,TRBD2
TGTGCCAGCAGTTCTGGGACTAGCGGGAGTACAGATACGCAGTATTTT,CASSSGTSGSTDTQYF,TRBV27,TRBJ2-3,-,TRBD2
TGTGCCAGCAGCTTCATCCGCGGCACAGATACGCAGTATTTT,CASSFIRGTDTQYF,TRBV5-6,TRBJ2-3,many,-
TGTGCCAGCAGCTTAGGCAGGATGAACACTGAAGCTTTCTTT,CASSLGRMNTEAFF,TRBV11-3,TRBJ1-1,-,-
TGCAGTGCCAGTACCGGGGGGAGCACAGATACGCAGTATTTT,CSASTGGSTDTQYF,TRBV20-1,TRBJ2-3,-,TRBD2
TGCGCCAGCAGGCCAGACAGCACGATCTACAATGAGCAGTTCTTC,CASRPDSTIYNEQFF,TRBV5-1,TRBJ2-1,-,-
TGTGCCAGCTCATCCGGGAAGGGCCTCTACGAGCAGTACTTC,CASSSGKGLYEQYF,TRBV18,TRBJ2-7,-,-
TGTGCCAGCAGTTCCCGGACTAGTAGGTACAATGAGCAGTTCTTC,CASSSRTSRYNEQFF,TRBV6-6,TRBJ2-1,once,TRBD2
TGCGCCAGCACCGATCCCTCTGGGGCCAACGTCCTGACTTTC,CASTDPSGANVLTF,TRBV5-1,TRBJ2-6,-,-
TGTGCCACCAGTGACAGGGGTAATGAGCAGTTCTTC,CATSDRGNEQFF,TRBV24-1,TRBJ2-1,-,-